Presented here are 21 T cell receptor beta chains from one specimen sequenced in a study of identical twins. A single record per CDR3 protein comes from TCRdb applying MiXCR to the 5' RACE reads. Among under 800,000 distinct CDR3 sequences, 21% were seen once, and the ten largest hold 4% to 5.5%. The same sample was also used in a study of T cells expressing NK-cell markers.

The sequenced material came from PBMCs. These receptor sequences come from a young woman in good health.

This clonotype has ten or more counts. The chain employs TRBV5-4 and TRBJ2-1; D is ambiguous. This CDR3 comprises 16 residues. Trimming stripped 4 bases from V and 0 bases from J, with 14 bases between. Germline-derived CDR1 and CDR2 are SGHNT and YYREEE (reference sequence). The CDR3 DNA sequence: TGTGCCAGCAGCCAGCCCACAAGGAGCTCCTACAATGAGCAGTTCTTC. This sequence encodes CASSQPTRSSYNEQFF.

This clonotype was detected only a few times. V and J are TRBV5-1 and TRBJ2-3, with TRBD1 identical over 9 bases. Germline V lookup: CDR1 SGHRS, CDR2 YFSETQ. The CDR3 consists of 18 residues. Germline trimming cut 0 bases from V and 4 bases from J; bases unmatched to any gene: 12. CDR3 sequence reads: CASSLAGTGNGGADTQYF. The CDR3 DNA sequence: TGCGCCAGCAGCTTGGCCGGGACAGGGAACGGAGGGGCAGATACGCAGTATTTT.

This clonotype was seen a few times. The chain recombines TRBV5-5 with TRBJ1-2; D possibly corresponds to TRBD1 (6 bases). The CDR3 contains 16 residues. V was trimmed by 4 bases and J by 3 bases, leaving 19 bases between them. Germline assignment: CDR1 SGHKS and CDR2 YYEKEE (reference sequence). The CDR3: CASSRTDTGIDYGYTF. The CDR3 DNA follows: TGTGCCAGCAGCCGCACAGATACAGGGATCGACTATGGCTACACCTTC.

CDR3 protein: CASSSFGTRGGNEQFF. The DNA of the CDR3 is TGCGCCAGCAGCTCATTCGGGACCCGGGGAGGCAATGAGCAGTTCTTC. This rearrangement joins TRBV5-1 to TRBJ2-1; D might be TRBD2 (6 bases). Deletions cut 3 bases from V and 6 bases from J, with 19 bases between. This CDR3 has 16 amino acids. CDR1 is SGHRS, CDR2 YFSETQ, per germline.

This clonotype has only a few counts. The chain's CDR3 is CASSLRNTNYGYTF. CDR3 nucleotide sequence: TGTGCCAGCAGCTTGCGTAACACTAACTATGGCTACACCTTC. The V call is TRBV5-4, the J call TRBJ1-2; no firm D call. The V end was cut by 1 base, the J end by 0 bases, with 7 bases between. CDR3 length equals 14 residues. CDR1 is SGHNT, CDR2 YYREEE, per germline (reference sequence).

This clonotype was seen ten or more times. The chain is built from TRBV10-3 and TRBJ2-3; 7 bases map to TRBD1. The CDR3 covers 12 residues. CDR1 is ENHRY and CDR2 is SYGVKD in the germline V gene. The J segment lost 0 bases and the V segment lost 10 bases, leaving 1 base of the junction unmatched. Here the CDR3 reads CATRGSTDTQYF. As DNA, the CDR3 is TGTGCCACCAGGGGGAGCACAGATACGCAGTATTTT.

This clonotype was counted ten times or more. V is TRBV12-3 or TRBV12-4 and J is TRBJ2-7; perhaps D is TRBD1 or TRBD2 (5 bases each). Trimming removed 6 bases from V and 4 bases from J, with 13 bases in between. CDR3 length equals 13 residues. The CDR3 region is CASSWGPAYEQYF. The DNA of the CDR3 is TGTGCCAGCAGCTGGGGACCGGCATACGAGCAGTACTTC.

The chain combines TRBV10-3 with TRBJ2-5; D possibly uses TRBD1 or TRBD2 (5 bases each). Germline V lookup: CDR1 ENHRY, CDR2 SYGVKD. V was pared by 3 bases and J by 1 base, with 6 bases between. The CDR3 is made up of 13 amino acids. CDR3 sequence: CAISDGAQETQYF. The DNA for the CDR3 is TGTGCCATCAGTGACGGGGCCCAAGAGACCCAGTACTTC.

This clonotype was detected only a few times. V and J are TRBV29-1 and TRBJ1-1; weak D call: TRBD1 (5 bases). The CDR3 runs 13 residues. V lost 4 bases to trimming and J lost 1 base, with 10 bases between them. Germline CDR1 SQVTM, CDR2 ANQGSEA. The CDR3 reads CSVVTDPNTEAFF. CDR3 bases: TGCAGCGTTGTGACAGACCCGAACACTGAAGCTTTCTTT.

This clonotype was detected many times. This chain connects TRBV20-1 to TRBJ2-5, with a possible D match to TRBD2 (6 bases). The CDR3 spans 14 residues. Germline CDR1 is DFQATT and CDR2 is SNEGSKA (reference sequence). The V and J ends lost 5 bases and 1 base respectively, with 14 bases between them. The CDR3 is CSAVRGRLQETQYF. The CDR3 DNA follows: TGCAGTGCTGTCAGAGGGAGGCTCCAAGAGACCCAGTACTTC.

There are a few counts of this clonotype. V and J are TRBV4-2 and TRBJ1-1; no definite D call. The V end was cut by 1 base, the J end by 1 base, with 13 bases between. The germline gives CDR1 LGHNA, CDR2 YNFKEQ. The CDR3 spans 16 residues. The chain's CDR3 is CASSQGDGGGNTEAFF. DNA for the CDR3: TGTGCCAGCAGCCAAGGGGATGGCGGAGGGAACACTGAAGCTTTCTTT.

A few counts support this clonotype. This rearrangement joins TRBV7-9 to TRBJ2-7; D not resolved. This CDR3 has 12 residues. Germline lookup yields CDR1 SEHNR and CDR2 FQNEAQ (reference sequence). Trimming took off 3 bases at V and 9 bases at J, with 12 bases between the two ends. The DNA for the CDR3 is TGTGCCAGCAGCTTGGGCTCCGGTTGGCAGTACTTC. This codes for CASSLGSGWQYF.

The DNA of the CDR3 is TGTGCCAGCAGCCCCGGACAGGGGAACAATCAGCCCCAGCATTTT. Encoded protein: CASSPGQGNNQPQHF. This chain joins TRBV5-5 and TRBJ1-5; 9 bases are a match to TRBD1. The length of the CDR3 is 15 residues. Germline values: CDR1 SGHKS, CDR2 YYEKEE (reference sequence). J lost 3 bases, V lost 4 bases, and 5 bases had no gene match.

This clonotype was seen only once. The chain couples TRBV6-1 to TRBJ2-3; 8 positions agree with TRBD2. The germline CDR1 and CDR2 sequences are MNHNS and SASEGT. The CDR3 totals 17 residues. Trimming at V came to 2 bases and at J to 3 bases, leaving 10 bases not matched to a gene. The CDR3 protein is CASSEWSGRGETDTQYF. The DNA for the CDR3 is TGTGCCAGCAGTGAATGGTCCGGGAGGGGGGAAACAGATACGCAGTATTTT.

The rearrangement links TRBV6-1 to TRBJ2-3; possible D gene TRBD1, 5 bases. V gave up 10 bases and J gave up 2 bases, with 13 bases separating them. The CDR3 has 13 residues. CDR1 is MNHNS and CDR2 is SASEGT in the germline V gene. The CDR3 loop reads CATRRGLTDTQYF. In DNA, the CDR3 is TGTGCCACCCGAAGGGGCCTCACAGATACGCAGTATTTT.

The genes are TRBV6-2 or TRBV6-3 and TRBJ2-7, with 8 positions matching TRBD2. Per germline, CDR1 MNHEY and CDR2 SVGEGT. CDR3 length equals 14 residues. Losses at the gene ends were 5 bases for V and 5 bases for J; bases not matched to a gene: 8. The CDR3 here is CASSPIAGPDEQYF. CDR3 coding DNA: TGTGCCAGCAGTCCGATAGCGGGGCCGGACGAGCAGTACTTC.

This clonotype was picked up many times. The rearrangement uses TRBV10-1 and TRBJ1-4, with 9 bases matching TRBD1. The J segment lost 10 bases and the V segment lost 3 bases, leaving 3 bases of the junction unmatched. This CDR3 is 13 amino acids long. CDR1 is WNHNN and CDR2 is SYGVQD in the germline V gene (reference sequence). DNA for the CDR3: TGCGCCAGCAGTGATACAGGGGGCGGAAAACTGTTTTTT. This gives the protein CASSDTGGGKLFF.

This clonotype came up a few times. V gene TRBV7-2 combines with J gene TRBJ2-1; D not resolved. Trimming stripped 5 bases from V and 9 bases from J, with 11 bases between. CDR1 and CDR2 from the germline V gene are SGHTA and FQGNSA. The CDR3 length is 12 residues. The CDR3 DNA sequence: TGTGCCAGCAGCCCTCTAGTATCTGAGCAGTTCTTC. Protein sequence: CASSPLVSEQFF.

This clonotype has only a few counts. This chain joins TRBV6-5 and TRBJ2-3; TRBD1 matches at 7 bases. Trimming removed 0 bases from V and 2 bases from J; junction bases left unmatched: 2. Germline assignment: CDR1 MNHEY and CDR2 SVGAGI. CDR3 size: 15 residues. This CDR3 reads CASSYSGQNTDTQYF. The CDR3 DNA reads TGTGCCAGCAGTTACTCGGGACAGAACACAGATACGCAGTATTTT.

The chain employs TRBV20-1 and TRBJ1-4; 8 bases match TRBD1. This CDR3 region has 14 residues. Germline lookup yields CDR1 DFQATT and CDR2 SNEGSKA (reference sequence). V dropped 5 bases and J dropped 8; count of bases not matched to a gene: 10. The CDR3 DNA is TGCAGTGCTCGACAGGGGATTAGAGGAGAAAAACTGTTTTTT. This codes for CSARQGIRGEKLFF.

This clonotype has just a few counts. The J gene is TRBJ2-7, the V gene TRBV29-1, with TRBD2 identical over 14 bases. The J segment lost 5 bases and the V segment lost 3 bases, leaving 3 bases of the junction unmatched. The CDR3 contains 14 residues. The germline CDR1 and CDR2 sequences are SQVTM and ANQGSEA. DNA of the CDR3: TGCAGCGTTGACGGGACTAGCGGGAGTGACGAGCAGTACTTC. Translated: CSVDGTSGSDEQYF.